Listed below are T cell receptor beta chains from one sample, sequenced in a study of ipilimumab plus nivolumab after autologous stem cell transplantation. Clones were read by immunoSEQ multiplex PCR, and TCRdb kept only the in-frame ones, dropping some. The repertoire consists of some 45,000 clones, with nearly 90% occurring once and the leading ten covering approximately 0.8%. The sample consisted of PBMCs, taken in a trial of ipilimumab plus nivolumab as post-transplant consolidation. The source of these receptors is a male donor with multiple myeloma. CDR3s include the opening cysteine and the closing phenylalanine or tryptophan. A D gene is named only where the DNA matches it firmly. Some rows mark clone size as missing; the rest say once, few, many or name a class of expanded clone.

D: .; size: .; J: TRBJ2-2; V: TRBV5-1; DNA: TGCGCCAGCAGCCCAGGACTTAACACCGGGGAGCTGTTTTTT; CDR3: CASSPGLNTGELFF
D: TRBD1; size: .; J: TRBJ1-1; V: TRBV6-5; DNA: TGTGCCGCGGGCGGGTTAGGACAGGGGGACACTGAAGCTTTCTTT; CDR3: CAAGGLGQGDTEAFF
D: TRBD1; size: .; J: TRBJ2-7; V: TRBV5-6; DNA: TGTGCCAGCAGCTCCGGGACAGGGGGCACCTACGAGCAGTACTTC; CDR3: CASSSGTGGTYEQYF
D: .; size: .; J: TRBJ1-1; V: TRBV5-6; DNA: TGTGCCAGCAGCCTAGGCAGGGACACTGAAGCTTTCTTT; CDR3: CASSLGRDTEAFF
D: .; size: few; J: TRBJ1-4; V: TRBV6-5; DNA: TGTGCCAGCAGTTTACAGAAGTCCAATGAAAAACTGTTTTTT; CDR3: CASSLQKSNEKLFF
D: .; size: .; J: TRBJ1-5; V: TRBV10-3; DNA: TGTGCCCTCGGGGGGAGTTATCGTTCTAGCAATCAGCCCCAGCATTTT; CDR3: CALGGSYRSSNQPQHF
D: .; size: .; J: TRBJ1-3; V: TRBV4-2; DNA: TGTGCCAGCAGCCAAGATAGGGCAGGGGCTGGAAACACCATATATTTT; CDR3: CASSQDRAGAGNTIYF
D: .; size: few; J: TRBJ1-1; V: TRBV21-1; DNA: TGTGCCAGCAGCAAAACACGTGAAACTTTCTTT; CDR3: CASSKTRETFF
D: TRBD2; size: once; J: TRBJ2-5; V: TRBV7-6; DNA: TGTGCCAGCAGCTCCGGACTAGCGGGAGGAGAGACCCAGTACTTC; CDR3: CASSSGLAGGETQYF
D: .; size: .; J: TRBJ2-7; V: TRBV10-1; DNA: TGCGCCAGCAGTGAACAGCTAGCCCACGAGCAGTACTTC; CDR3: CASSEQLAHEQYF
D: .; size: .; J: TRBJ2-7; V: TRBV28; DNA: TGTGCCAGCAGTTTACTCGACGAGCAGTACTTC; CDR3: CASSLLDEQYF
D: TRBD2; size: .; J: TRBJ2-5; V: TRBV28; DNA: TGTGCCAGCAGCCTCGTCTGGGGGGGGGCCCAGTACTTC; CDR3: CASSLVWGGAQYF
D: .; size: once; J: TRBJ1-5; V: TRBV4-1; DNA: TGCGCCAGCAGCCAAGGCTTTCGGGATAGCAATCAGCCCCAGCATTTT; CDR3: CASSQGFRDSNQPQHF
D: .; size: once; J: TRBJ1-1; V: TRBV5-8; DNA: TGTGCCAGCAGCTTCCCACCGTGGGACCTCCGGACTGAAGCTTTCTTT; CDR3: CASSFPPWDLRTEAFF
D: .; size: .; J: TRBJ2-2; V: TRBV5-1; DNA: TGCGCCAGCAGCTTCAGGGGCGGGACCGGGGAGCTGTTTTTT; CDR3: CASSFRGGTGELFF
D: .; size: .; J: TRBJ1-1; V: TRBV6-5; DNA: TGTGCCAGCAGTTACAACGAGGGTGGGGACACTGAAGCTTTCTTT; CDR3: CASSYNEGGDTEAFF
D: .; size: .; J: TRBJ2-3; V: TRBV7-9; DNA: TGTGCCAGCAGCCCCCCTAGCACAGATACGCAGTATTTT; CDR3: CASSPPSTDTQYF
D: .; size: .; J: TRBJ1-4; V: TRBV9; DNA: TGTGCCAGCAGCGACCCTTCAGGGGCTAATGAAAAACTGTTTTTT; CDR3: CASSDPSGANEKLFF
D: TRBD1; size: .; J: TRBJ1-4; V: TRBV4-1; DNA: TGCGCCAGCAGCCGCAACAGGGACAGGGAAGAAAAACTGTTTTTT; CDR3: CASSRNRDREEKLFF
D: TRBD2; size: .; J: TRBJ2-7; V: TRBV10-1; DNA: TGCGCCAGCAGTGAGGGAGCGGGAGGCCTTACTCTTTACGAGCAGTACTTC; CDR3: CASSEGAGGLTLYEQYF
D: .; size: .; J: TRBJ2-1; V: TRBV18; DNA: TGTGCCAGCTCGGACAGCTTCTCCTACAATGAGCAGTTCTTC; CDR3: CASSDSFSYNEQFF
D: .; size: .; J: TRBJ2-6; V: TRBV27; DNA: TGTGCCAGCAGCAACTTAGGGGCTGGGGCCAACGTCCTGACTTTC; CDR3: CASSNLGAGANVLTF
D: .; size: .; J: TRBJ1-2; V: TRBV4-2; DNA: TGTGCCAGCAGCCAAGCCCCTACAGGGATCAGCCTATATGGCTACACCTTC; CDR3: CASSQAPTGISLYGYTF
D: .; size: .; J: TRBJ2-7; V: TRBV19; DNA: TGTGCCACCGCTCCAAATTACTCCTACGAGCAGTACTTC; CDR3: CATAPNYSYEQYF
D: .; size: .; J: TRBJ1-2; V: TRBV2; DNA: TGTGCCAGCAGTGAAGCCACCGCAAGGGGCTATGGCTACACCTTC; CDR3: CASSEATARGYGYTF
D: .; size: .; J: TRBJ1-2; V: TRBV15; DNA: TGTGCCACCACAGGTTTCTATGGCTACACCTTC; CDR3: CATTGFYGYTF
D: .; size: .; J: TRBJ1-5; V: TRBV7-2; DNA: TGTGCCAGCAGCTCCCTTGGGGGTGGAAGCAATCAGCCCCAGCATTTT; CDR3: CASSSLGGGSNQPQHF
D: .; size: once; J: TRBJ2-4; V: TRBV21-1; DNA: TGTGCCAGCAGCAGGCTATGGTACTTC; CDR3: CASSRLWYF
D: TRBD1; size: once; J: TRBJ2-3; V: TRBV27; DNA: TGTGCCAGCAGGAAGGGACAGGGGTCGGATACGCAGTATTTT; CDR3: CASRKGQGSDTQYF
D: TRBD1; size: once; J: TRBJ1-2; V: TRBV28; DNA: TGTGCCAGCATGGGACAGGGGGCAGCCTATGGCTACACCTTC; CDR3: CASMGQGAAYGYTF
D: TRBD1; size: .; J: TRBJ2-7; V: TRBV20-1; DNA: TGCAGGGCCGACAGGGGTTACGAGCAGTACTTC; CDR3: CRADRGYEQYF
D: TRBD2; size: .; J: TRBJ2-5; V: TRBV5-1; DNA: TGCGCCAGCAGCTTGGGGGTCAGCGGGACGTTCCAAGAGACCCAGTACTTC; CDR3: CASSLGVSGTFQETQYF
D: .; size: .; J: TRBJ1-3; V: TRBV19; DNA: TGTGCCAGTAGTATTAATGGTGGAAACACCATATATTTT; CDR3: CASSINGGNTIYF
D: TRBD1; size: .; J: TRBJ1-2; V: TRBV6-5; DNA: TGTGCCAGCAGTTCCCCGGGACAGGCCAACTATGGCTACACCTTC; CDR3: CASSSPGQANYGYTF
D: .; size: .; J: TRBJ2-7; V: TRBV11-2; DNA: TGTGCCAGCACCCACCCCCGGGGGTTCTACGAGCAGTACTTC; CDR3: CASTHPRGFYEQYF
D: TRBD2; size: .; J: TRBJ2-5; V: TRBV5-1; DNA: TGCGCCAGCAGCGCGGGAGGTTCTAGCGGGCAAGAGACCCAGTACTTC; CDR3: CASSAGGSSGQETQYF
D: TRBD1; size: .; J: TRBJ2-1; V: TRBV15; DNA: TGTGCCACCAGCGGCAAAGCCGGGACAGGGGGCGATGAGCAGTTCTTC; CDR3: CATSGKAGTGGDEQFF
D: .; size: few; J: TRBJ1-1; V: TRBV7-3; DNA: TGTGCCAGCAGCCAACAGATGAACACTGAAGCTTTCTTT; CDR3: CASSQQMNTEAFF
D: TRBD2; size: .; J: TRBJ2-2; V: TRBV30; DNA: TGTGCCTGGAGGGGGACTAGCGTCCGCGTGATGGGCACCGGGGAGCTGTTTTTT; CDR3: CAWRGTSVRVMGTGELFF
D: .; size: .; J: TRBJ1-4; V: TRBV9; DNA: TGTGCCAGCAGCGTAGACGGGAATGAAAAACTGTTTTTT; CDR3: CASSVDGNEKLFF
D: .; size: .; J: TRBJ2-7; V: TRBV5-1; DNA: TGCGCCAGCAGCTCCGCCTACGAGCAGTACTTC; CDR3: CASSSAYEQYF
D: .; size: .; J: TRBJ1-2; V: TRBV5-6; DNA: TGTGCCAGCAGCTTGGCGGGGTGGTCAGGCGATGGCTACACCTTC; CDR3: CASSLAGWSGDGYTF
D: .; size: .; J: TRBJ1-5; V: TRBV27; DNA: TGTGCCAGCAGTTCCCCAGGGTATCAGGATCAGCCCCAGCATTTT; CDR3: CASSSPGYQDQPQHF
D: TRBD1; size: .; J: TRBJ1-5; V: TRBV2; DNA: TGTGCCAGCAGCGCCGATACAGGGGGGGATCAGCCCCAGCATTTT; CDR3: CASSADTGGDQPQHF
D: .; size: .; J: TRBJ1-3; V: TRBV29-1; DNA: TGCAGCGTTGAACGGGGCTCTGGAAACACCATATATTTT; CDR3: CSVERGSGNTIYF
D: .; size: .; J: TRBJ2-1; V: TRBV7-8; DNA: TGTGCCAGCAGCTCCGTGGGGACTTTGAGGACCAATGAGCAGTTCTTC; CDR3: CASSSVGTLRTNEQFF
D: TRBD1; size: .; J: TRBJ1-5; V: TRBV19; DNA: TGTGCCAGTAGTATTGGGGGGACAGTTGGTCAGCCCCAGCATTTT; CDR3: CASSIGGTVGQPQHF
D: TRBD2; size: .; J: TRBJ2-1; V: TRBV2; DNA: TGTGCCAGCAGCGCAGACCTAGCGGGGGAGACCAATGAGCAGTTCTTC; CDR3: CASSADLAGETNEQFF
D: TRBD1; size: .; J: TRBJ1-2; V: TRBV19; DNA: TGTGCCAGTAGTACCGGATCCGGACAGGGCCGGGGCTACACCTTC; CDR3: CASSTGSGQGRGYTF
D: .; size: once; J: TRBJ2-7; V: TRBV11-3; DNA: TGTGCCAGCAGCCCAGGAGGCAGATACTACGAGCAGTACTTC; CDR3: CASSPGGRYYEQYF
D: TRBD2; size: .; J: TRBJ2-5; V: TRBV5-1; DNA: TGCGCCAGCAGCTTCCCGGGACTAGCCCCAGAGACCCAGTACTTC; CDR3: CASSFPGLAPETQYF
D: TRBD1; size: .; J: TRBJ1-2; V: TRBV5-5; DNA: TGTGCCAGCAGCCCGGGACAGGGTTATGGCTACACCTTC; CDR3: CASSPGQGYGYTF
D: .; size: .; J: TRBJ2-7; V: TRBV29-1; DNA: TGCAGCGTGATCGACAGCGATCTCTCCTACGAGCAGTACTTC; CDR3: CSVIDSDLSYEQYF